The entry below gives a single T cell receptor beta chain sequence along with its context. It has no known antigen specificity. The data originate from a study of monozygotic twins with inflammatory bowel disease (dated by TCRdb to about 2019). For the wider study: In total, around 28 monozygotic twin pairs made up the full study: 19 Danish pairs, all IBD-discordant, plus nine German pairs, of which four were IBD-concordant and five were IBD-discordant. Each individual had, on average, about 151 000 unique TCRalpha sequences and 181 000 unique TCRbeta sequences available for analysis. Within discordant pairs, disease-associated traits were sought mainly by comparing IBD patients with their genetically identical healthy co-twins.

Libraries were built with 5' RACE. For each TCR library, 3,500 to 4,500 ng of total RNA was used. For each sample, cDNA was synthesized in eight separate reactions using SMARTScribe reverse transcriptase. During cDNA synthesis, template switching introduced unique molecular identifiers that contained a 6-nucleotide sample barcode. TCRalpha and TCRbeta cDNA was amplified by two nested PCRs of around 16 and 10 cycles, with bead purification after each PCR. Before amplification, the cDNA was both treated with uracil DNA-glycosylase and purified with the QIAquick PCR purification kit. In the second PCR, Illumina TruSeq-compatible adapters and sample-specific barcodes were added. Library quality and concentration were checked on TapeStation and Qubit, and libraries were pooled at 4.5 to 5.5 ng each. Sequencing of the pooled libraries was done on an Illumina HiSeq2500 single-index Rapid Run using custom sequencing primers and 2 x 100 bp reads. For the original study's pipeline: MiGEC version 1.2.6 was used for UMI-based consensus assembly, which corrected PCR and sequencing errors. MiXCR version 2.1.1 handled V(D)J alignment, clonotype assembly and CDR3 extraction. To normalise gene usage, clonotype sharing and MAIT/NKT TCR abundance, the top 1000, 10 000 and 20 000 clonotypes in each sample were analysed. Diversity was computed as the inverse Simpson index with the vegan R package after downsampling to 27 000 UMIs. Paired Mann-Whitney U tests were applied to discordant twin pairs, with Benjamini-Hochberg correction for multiple testing. TCRdb reprocessed the reads into one record per CDR3 protein sequence, lacking DNA. V and J calls and clone size were set by TCRdb, not the authors. This sample's records show 95,000 to 110,000 distinct CDR3 sequences. The ten biggest clones cover more than 1.5% of the sample.

From each donor, a roughly 2.4 ml peripheral blood sample was collected into PAXgene tubes and kept at -80 degrees C. Without T cell sorting, total RNA was isolated from whole blood using the PAXgene blood miRNA kit on an automated QIAcube. Peripheral blood from monozygotic twin pairs who were concordant or discordant for inflammatory bowel disease underwent deep TCRalpha and TCRbeta repertoire profiling using unique molecular barcoding. Smoking habits were recorded for all twin pairs, and individuals were classified as current, former or never smokers. Inclusive of the bounding cysteine and phenylalanine, the CDR3 is 14 residues long. No DNA has been recorded. Via the germline V gene, CDR1 is MGHDK and CDR2 SYGVNS. Paper-wide results and their limitations: Because patients received different immunosuppressive treatments, the repertoires may have picked up extra background noise and variability between individuals. The results gave no support for a single strong signal or clonotype linked to IBD. No difference in repertoire similarity was observed between concordant and discordant twins, possibly owing to limited statistical power. Different T cell subtypes could not be distinguished in the analysis. Compared with healthy twins, IBD patients had fewer clonotypes in common with other individuals, a difference most pronounced in patients showing signs of disease activity. TCRbeta repertoire diversity, by inverse Simpson index, was decreased in IBD patients compared with their healthy co-twins.

Recombination connected TRBV25-1 to TRBJ2-3; the TCRdb call, TRBD2, lacks DNA for checking. The source is a human donor with ulcerative colitis or Crohn's disease, or a healthy co-twin of an affected twin (not recorded which). Material for sequencing was blood. The CDR3 loop reads CASRGGFSSDTQYF.